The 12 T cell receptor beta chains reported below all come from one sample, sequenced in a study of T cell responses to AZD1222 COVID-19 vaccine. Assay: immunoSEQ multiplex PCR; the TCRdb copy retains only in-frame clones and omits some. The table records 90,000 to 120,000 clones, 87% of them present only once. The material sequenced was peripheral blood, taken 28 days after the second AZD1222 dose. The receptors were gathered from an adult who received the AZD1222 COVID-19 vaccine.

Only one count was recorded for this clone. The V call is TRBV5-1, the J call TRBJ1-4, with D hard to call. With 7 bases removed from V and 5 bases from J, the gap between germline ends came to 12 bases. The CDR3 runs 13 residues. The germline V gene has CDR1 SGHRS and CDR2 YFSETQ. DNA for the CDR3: TGCGCCAGCGGTCCCCGAGGCAATGAAAAACTGTTTTTT. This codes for CASGPRGNEKLFF.

In nucleotides, the CDR3 is TGCGCCAGCAGCTTGCCTAGCGGGAACACAGATACGCAGTATTTT. Protein sequence: CASSLPSGNTDTQYF. This chain joins TRBV5-1 and TRBJ2-3, with 9 bases that match TRBD2. CDR1 and CDR2 (germline): SGHRS, YFSETQ. The V gene end was trimmed by 1 base and the J gene end by 2 bases; junction bases not matched to a gene: 2. The CDR3 covers 15 residues.

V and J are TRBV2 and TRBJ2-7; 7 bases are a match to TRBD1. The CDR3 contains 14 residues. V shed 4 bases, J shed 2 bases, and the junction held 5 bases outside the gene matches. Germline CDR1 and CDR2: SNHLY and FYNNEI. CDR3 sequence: CASSAGQGAYEQYF. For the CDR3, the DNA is TGTGCCAGCAGTGCGGGGCAGGGGGCCTACGAGCAGTACTTC.

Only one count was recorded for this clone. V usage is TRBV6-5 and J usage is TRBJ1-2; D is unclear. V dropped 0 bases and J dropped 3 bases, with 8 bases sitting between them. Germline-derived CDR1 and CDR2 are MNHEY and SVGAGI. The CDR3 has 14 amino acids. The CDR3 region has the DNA TGTGCCAGCAGTTACTCGGGGAGTGACTATGGCTACACCTTC. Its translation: CASSYSGSDYGYTF.

The CDR3 nucleotides read TGTGCCAGCAGCTTGGACAGGGCTGCTGGCTACACCTTC. Encoded protein: CASSLDRAAGYTF. The chain links TRBV7-9 to TRBJ1-2; TRBD1 matches at 8 bases. This CDR3 has 13 amino acids. With 3 bases clipped from V and 7 bases from J, the junction kept 4 bases outside the gene matches. Germline values: CDR1 SEHNR, CDR2 FQNEAQ (reference sequence).

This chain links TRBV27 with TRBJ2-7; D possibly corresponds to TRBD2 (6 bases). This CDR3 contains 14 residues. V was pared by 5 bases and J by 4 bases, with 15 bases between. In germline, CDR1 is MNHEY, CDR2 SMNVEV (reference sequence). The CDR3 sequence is CASSPTRGGYEQYF. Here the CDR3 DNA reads TGTGCCAGCAGTCCCACCCGGGGAGGATACGAGCAGTACTTC.

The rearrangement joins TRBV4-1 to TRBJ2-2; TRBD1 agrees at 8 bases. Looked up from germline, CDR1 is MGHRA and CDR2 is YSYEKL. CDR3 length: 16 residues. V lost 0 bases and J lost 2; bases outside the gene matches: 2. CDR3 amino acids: CASSQDRGHNTGELFF. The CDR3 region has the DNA TGCGCCAGCAGCCAAGACAGGGGGCATAACACCGGGGAGCTGTTTTTT.

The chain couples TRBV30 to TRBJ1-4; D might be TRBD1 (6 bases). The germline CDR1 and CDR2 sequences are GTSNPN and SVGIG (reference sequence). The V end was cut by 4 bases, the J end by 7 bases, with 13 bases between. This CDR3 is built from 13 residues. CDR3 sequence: CAWNGQTREKLFF. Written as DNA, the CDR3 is TGTGCCTGGAACGGACAGACCCGTGAAAAACTGTTTTTT.

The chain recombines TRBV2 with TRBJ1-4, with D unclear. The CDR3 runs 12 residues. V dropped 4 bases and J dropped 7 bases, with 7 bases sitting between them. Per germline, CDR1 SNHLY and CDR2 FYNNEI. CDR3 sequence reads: CASSARFEKLFF. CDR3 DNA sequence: TGTGCCAGCAGTGCCCGATTTGAAAAACTGTTTTTT.

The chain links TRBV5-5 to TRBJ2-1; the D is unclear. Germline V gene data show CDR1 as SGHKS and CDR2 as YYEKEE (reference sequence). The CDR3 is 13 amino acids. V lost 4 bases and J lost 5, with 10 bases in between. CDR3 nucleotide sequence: TGTGCCAGCAGCCCCCCAGGAGACAATGAGCAGTTCTTC. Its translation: CASSPPGDNEQFF.

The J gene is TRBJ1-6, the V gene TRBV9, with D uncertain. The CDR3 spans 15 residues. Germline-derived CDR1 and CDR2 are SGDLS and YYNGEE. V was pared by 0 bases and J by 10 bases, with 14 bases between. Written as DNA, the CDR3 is TGTGCCAGCAGCGTAGGCGGTCAACCAACCTCACCCCTCCACTTT. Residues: CASSVGGQPTSPLHF.

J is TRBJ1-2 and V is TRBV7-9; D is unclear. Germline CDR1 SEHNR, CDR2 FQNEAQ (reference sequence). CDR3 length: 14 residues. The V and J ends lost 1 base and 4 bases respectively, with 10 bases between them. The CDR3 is CASSLEASTYGYTF. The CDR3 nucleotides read TGTGCCAGCAGCTTAGAGGCCAGTACCTATGGCTACACCTTC. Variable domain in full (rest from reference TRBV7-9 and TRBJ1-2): DTGVSQNPRHKITKRGQNVTFRCDPISEHNRLYWYRQTLGQGPEFLTYFQNEAQLEKSRLLSDRFSAERPKGSFSTLEIQRTEQGDSAMYLCASSLEASTYGYTFGSGTRLTVV.